Listed below are T cell receptor beta chains from one sample, sequenced in a study of T-cell memory formation after mild COVID-19. TCRdb reanalysed the 5' RACE reads using MiXCR and keeps one entry per CDR3 protein. In the table there are about 600,000 distinct CDR3 sequences, about 22% of which are singletons. Material for sequencing was PBMCs or a T cell subset sorted from them (not recorded which). All receptors derive from an adult woman who had mild COVID-19 (a few samples of this study predate the infection). Cell type and time point are not known. Both conserved end residues are part of each CDR3. A D gene is named only where the DNA matches it firmly. Part of the rows lack a size; the others show once, few, many or a class for expanded clones.

CAISESSQPQHF	TGTGCCATCAGTGAGTCGTCTCAGCCCCAGCATTTT	-	-	TRBV10-3	TRBJ1-5
CATAGTGAGEQYF	TGTGCCACCGCGGGGACAGGGGCTGGGGAGCAGTACTTC	few	TRBD1	TRBV24-1	TRBJ2-7
CASSLGTSENNEQFF	TGTGCTAGCAGCTTAGGGACTAGCGAAAACAATGAGCAGTTCTTC	few	TRBD2	TRBV7-7	TRBJ2-1
CASSWENTGELFF	TGTGCCAGCAGCTGGGAGAACACCGGGGAGCTGTTTTTT	few	-	TRBV7-7	TRBJ2-2
CASSVGGRVHGYTF	TGTGCCAGCAGTGTCGGGGGCAGGGTCCATGGCTACACCTTC	-	-	TRBV12-3/TRBV12-4	TRBJ1-2
CASRLVGKTQYF	TGTGCCAGCAGACTAGTGGGGAAGACCCAGTACTTC	-	-	TRBV3-1	TRBJ2-5
CASSLAARPGETQYF	TGTGCCAGCAGCTTAGCGGCCCGACCCGGGGAGACCCAGTACTTC	-	-	TRBV7-9	TRBJ2-5
CASSLEWRGNTGELFF	TGCGCCAGCAGCTTGGAGTGGAGGGGCAACACCGGGGAGCTGTTTTTT	-	-	TRBV5-1	TRBJ2-2
CASSTSGLTYNEQFF	TGTGCCAGCAGTACTAGCGGTTTAACCTACAATGAGCAGTTCTTC	few	TRBD2	TRBV2	TRBJ2-1
CASSLAGTGAIEAFF	TGCGCCAGCAGCTTGGCCGGGACAGGGGCGATTGAAGCTTTCTTT	few	TRBD1	TRBV5-1	TRBJ1-1
CSAGPGKGNEQFF	TGCAGTGCTGGCCCGGGGAAGGGCAATGAGCAGTTCTTC	many	-	TRBV20-1	TRBJ2-1
CSVDRGSPSEQFF	TGCAGCGTTGATAGGGGGTCGCCGAGTGAGCAGTTCTTC	-	-	TRBV29-1	TRBJ2-1
CASSPQGEDTQYF	TGTGCCAGCAGCCCCCAAGGGGAGGATACGCAGTATTTT	few	-	TRBV7-9	TRBJ2-3
CASSESGGTAYEQYF	TGTGCCAGCAGTGAATCCGGGGGGACAGCCTACGAGCAGTACTTC	-	-	TRBV25-1	TRBJ2-7
CSARDPPVGLGNYGYTF	TGCAGTGCTAGAGACCCCCCGGTGGGCTTGGGAAACTATGGCTACACCTTC	-	-	TRBV20-1	TRBJ1-2
CASSLWGGGNQPQHF	TGTGCCAGCAGTTTATGGGGGGGAGGCAATCAGCCCCAGCATTTT	-	-	TRBV27	TRBJ1-5
CASSFPPGQGWNGYTF	TGTGCCAGCAGCTTCCCCCCCGGACAGGGGTGGAATGGCTACACCTTC	-	TRBD1	TRBV7-9	TRBJ1-2
CSGRPGELFF	TGCAGTGGGCGTCCCGGGGAGCTGTTTTTT	-	-	TRBV20-1	TRBJ2-2
CASSLLGQGARAGANVLTF	TGTGCCAGCAGCTTATTGGGGCAGGGGGCGCGTGCTGGGGCCAACGTCCTGACTTTC	few	TRBD1	TRBV7-2	TRBJ2-6
CASSLGVTPVRDTQYF	TGCGCCAGCAGCTTGGGGGTCACACCAGTTAGGGATACGCAGTATTTT	-	-	TRBV5-1	TRBJ2-3
CASSAGKGTEAFF	TGTGCCAGCAGTGCGGGGAAGGGGACTGAAGCTTTCTTT	once	-	TRBV6-1	TRBJ1-1
CASSMGTGTYEQYF	TGTGCCAGTAGTATGGGGACAGGGACCTACGAGCAGTACTTC	-	TRBD1	TRBV19	TRBJ2-7
CASRVGQANYGYTF	TGTGCCAGCAGGGTAGGGCAGGCGAACTATGGCTACACCTTC	-	-	TRBV14	TRBJ1-2
CSVARANEKLFF	TGCAGCGTTGCCAGGGCTAATGAAAAACTGTTTTTT	-	-	TRBV29-1	TRBJ1-4
CASSLWYGGTFPEAFF	TGTGCCAGCAGCCTGTGGTACGGGGGGACGTTCCCTGAAGCTTTCTTT	few	-	TRBV7-9	TRBJ1-1
CASSHLKSRYGYTF	TGTGCCAGCAGCCATCTCAAAAGTCGCTATGGCTACACCTTC	-	-	TRBV14	TRBJ1-2
CASSLFQSGLFDGNTIYF	TGTGCCAGCAGCCTATTTCAGTCCGGACTGTTCGATGGAAACACCATATATTTT	-	-	TRBV7-6	TRBJ1-3
CASSPTGQGSYEQYF	TGTGCCAGCTCACCTACGGGGCAGGGATCCTACGAGCAGTACTTC	few	-	TRBV18	TRBJ2-7
CASSQEDRGLTDTQYF	TGCGCCAGCAGCCAAGAGGACAGGGGGCTCACAGATACGCAGTATTTT	-	TRBD1	TRBV4-3	TRBJ2-3
CASSFGTGAPREQYF	TGTGCCAGCAGTTTTGGGACAGGGGCCCCCCGCGAGCAGTACTTC	-	TRBD1	TRBV28	TRBJ2-7
CASSIGLSHGYTF	TGTGCCAGCTCAATCGGTCTCTCTCATGGCTACACCTTC	-	-	TRBV2	TRBJ1-2
CASSSNEADTQYF	TGTGCCAGCAGTTCCAATGAGGCCGATACGCAGTATTTT	few	-	TRBV6-2/TRBV6-3	TRBJ2-3
CASSSQTPTNTYTQYF	TGTGCCAGCAGTTCTCAGACTCCGACGAATACATATACGCAGTATTTT	few	-	TRBV27	TRBJ2-3
CASSPFLTGMNEQFF	TGTGCCAGCTCACCATTTCTGACAGGGATGAATGAGCAGTTCTTC	-	TRBD1	TRBV18	TRBJ2-1
CATTRGRVTGELFF	TGTGCCACCACCAGGGGGCGCGTCACCGGGGAGCTGTTTTTT	-	TRBD1	TRBV6-1	TRBJ2-2
CSATLNRALGETQYF	TGCAGTGCCACCCTTAACCGGGCCCTGGGGGAGACCCAGTACTTC	-	-	TRBV20-1	TRBJ2-5
CASSQRDREDIQYF	TGTGCCAGCAGCCAGAGGGACAGGGAGGACATTCAGTACTTC	-	TRBD1	TRBV3-1	TRBJ2-4
CASSGRSQETQYF	TGTGCCAGCAGTGGACGGAGCCAAGAGACCCAGTACTTC	few	-	TRBV11-2	TRBJ2-5
CASSPPRGEKGYTF	TGTGCCAGCAGCCCTCCCAGGGGGGAGAAAGGCTACACCTTC	few	TRBD1	TRBV7-2	TRBJ1-2
CASSFVAHTNTEAFF	TGTGCCAGCAGCTTCGTGGCCCACACGAACACTGAAGCTTTCTTT	few	-	TRBV11-1	TRBJ1-1
CASNGGTGSHGYTF	TGTGCCAGCAACGGGGGGACAGGGAGTCATGGCTACACCTTC	-	TRBD1	TRBV7-9	TRBJ1-2
CASSQGGAEETQYF	TGCGCCAGCAGCCAAGGCGGCGCAGAGGAGACCCAGTACTTC	few	-	TRBV4-1	TRBJ2-5
CASSYSISPGNTEAFF	TGTGCCAGCAGTTACTCGATATCTCCCGGGAACACTGAAGCTTTCTTT	-	-	TRBV6-5	TRBJ1-1
CASNPKTSRRSEQFF	TGTGCCAGCAACCCTAAGACTAGCCGGAGGAGCGAGCAGTTCTTC	-	TRBD2	TRBV12-3/TRBV12-4	TRBJ2-1
CSAAAQGADGYTF	TGCAGTGCTGCCGCACAGGGGGCTGATGGCTACACCTTC	few	TRBD1	TRBV20-1	TRBJ1-2